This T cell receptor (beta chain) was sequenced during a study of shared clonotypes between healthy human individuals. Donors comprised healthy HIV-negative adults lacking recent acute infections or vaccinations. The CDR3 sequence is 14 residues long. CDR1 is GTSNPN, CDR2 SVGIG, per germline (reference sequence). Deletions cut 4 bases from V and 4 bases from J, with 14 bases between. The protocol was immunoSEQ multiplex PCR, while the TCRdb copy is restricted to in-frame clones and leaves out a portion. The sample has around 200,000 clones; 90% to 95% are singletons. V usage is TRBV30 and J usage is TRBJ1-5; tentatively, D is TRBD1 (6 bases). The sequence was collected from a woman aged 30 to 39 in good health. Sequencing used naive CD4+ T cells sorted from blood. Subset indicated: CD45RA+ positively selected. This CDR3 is CAWNPRGRNQPQHF. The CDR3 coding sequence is TGTGCCTGGAACCCCAGGGGAAGGAATCAGCCCCAGCATTTT.